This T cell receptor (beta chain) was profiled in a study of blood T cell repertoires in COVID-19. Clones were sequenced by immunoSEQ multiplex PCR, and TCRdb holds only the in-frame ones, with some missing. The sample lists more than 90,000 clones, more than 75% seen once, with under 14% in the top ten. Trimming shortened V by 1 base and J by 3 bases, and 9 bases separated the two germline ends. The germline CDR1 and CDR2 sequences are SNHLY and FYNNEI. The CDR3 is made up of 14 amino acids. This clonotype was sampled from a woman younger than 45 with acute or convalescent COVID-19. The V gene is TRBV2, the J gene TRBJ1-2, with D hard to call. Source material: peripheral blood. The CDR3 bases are TGTGCCAGCAGTGAAGAGGAGGGCCACTATGGCTACACCTTC. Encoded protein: CASSEEEGHYGYTF.